The TCR beta chain described here comes from a study of cytomegalovirus exposure and HLA in healthy donors (dated by TCRdb to between 2016 and 2019). Regarding the study in general: An earlier analysis of approximately 590 of the donors reported about 250 Gb of sequence data and roughly 100 million unique TCR beta sequences from 150 million to 200 million T cells. HLA typing covered class I and class II loci at four-digit resolution. An early release covering roughly 640 HLA-typed donors comprised 250 to 350 gigabases of sequencing data and tens of millions of unique TCR sequences. On average, approximately 250,000 unique TCR beta nucleotide sequences were sequenced per donor among some 420 genotyped donors of the cohort, with roughly 18% of those sequences being non-productive. The T cell repertoires of several hundred subjects were profiled by immunosequencing and related to cytomegalovirus serostatus. To decide whether each TCR beta V gene segment behaved as functional or pseudogenic, an earlier analysis of some 600 of the donors relied on high-throughput TCR beta sequencing. Five DR-DQ haplotypes were handled as single units for association and clustering, since linkage in the cohort was strong. The study was designed to test whether signatures of past pathogen exposure could be identified by cataloging public T cell receptors. To predict cytomegalovirus infection status, the study brought together high-throughput TCR immunosequencing, statistical association of individual TCRs with disease status, and machine learning. The genetic ancestry cluster associated with self-reported Caucasian donors included over 80% of the roughly 360 genotyped donors. Typing coverage varied by locus: 629-630 donors for A, B, C, DRB1 and DQB1; approximately 520 for DQA1; approximately 570 for DPA1; approximately 490 for DPB1. In a later genetic analysis, genome-wide SNP genotypes for about 65% of the roughly 670 donors were used, and that subset was treated as a discovery cohort. A later analysis re-examined previously published TCR beta repertoires from just over 650 donors and added high-resolution HLA genotyping to investigate patterns of TCR occurrence. Rather than using new phenotypic data, the later analysis identified candidate immune exposures from TCR beta sequences and from how often those sequences occurred across donors. All discovery cohort repertoires had been generated using a single sequencing platform. Donor age, sex, ethnicity and CMV serostatus were collected together with the repertoire data. A separate validation cohort of some 130 different subjects was used in addition to the roughly 670-subject first cohort. The paper as a whole reports these results and caveats: V-gene and J-gene trimming of TCR beta chains was associated with a missense DCLRE1C variant in a later genetic analysis, and the association was replicated in an independent cohort. The study listed 150 to 200 TCR beta chains as associated with cytomegalovirus. Several of the top co-occurrence clusters appeared to be linked to parvovirus B19, influenza, CMV and Epstein-Barr virus, according to a later analysis. In a later analysis, the rate of TCR association differed among HLA loci, with DRB1 alleles having the most associated TCRs and HLA-C alleles having the fewest. The authors suggested that the approach could potentially be extended to other disease states and immunological phenotypes. In an earlier analysis of over 550 of the donors, most TCR beta V segments were observed in productive rearrangements about 90% or about 30% of the time, broadly matching IMGT annotations. For the cohort, immune exposure information was limited to CMV serostatus. Three of the identified cytomegalovirus-associated TCR beta chains were confirmed in vitro to be specific for cytomegalovirus antigens. Most TCR sequences were seen in very few donors, while some public TCRs were found in many individuals. In this cohort, only TCR beta chains were sequenced, and detectable features were limited by the absence of alpha or paired-chain data. A further reported finding was that TCR beta sequences accurately predicted the HLA-A and HLA-B alleles for most subjects in the first cohort. When HLA alleles, especially DR and DQ, strongly co-occurred, TCR associations were difficult to assign to individual alleles. Most CMV-associated TCR beta chains appeared to be HLA-restricted in a later analysis, and the HLA associations seemed to be driven largely by CMV exposure. According to a later genetic analysis, donors in an Asian-associated ancestry cluster had fewer N-insertions in productive TCRs than the roughly 700-donor mean. Correlated functional status among segregating V segments might reflect linkage disequilibrium, but an unknown experimental factor could not be ruled out. The earlier analysis of nearly 600 of the donors excluded 15 to 20 rarely observed V segments, including chromosome 9 orphons, because counts were too low. Some IMGT-functional V segments, including TRBV6-2 and TRBV6-3, could not be distinguished by the 87-base-pair reads and were therefore excluded. At a false discovery rate of 0.05, a later analysis linked around 15,000 TCR beta sequences to specific HLA alleles. A later analysis found that HLA-associated TCR beta chains were more clonally expanded and had lower generation probabilities than equally common non-associated chains. Roughly uniform sequencing depth across donors was assumed in presence/absence analyses, although this assumption may not hold. Cytomegalovirus status was reported to be diagnosed by the classifier with high specificity and sensitivity in both the original and validation cohorts. A cluster of highly shared sequence variants was judged likely to represent a technical artifact of the sequencing pipeline. Because some donors lacked HLA typing at each locus, the association tests relied only on the typed subset.

The library was made by the immunoSEQ multiplex PCR assay. A mixture of 60 forward primers for TCR Vbeta segments and 13 reverse primers for TCR Jbeta segments was used in the multiplex PCR. Amplification of the CDR3 region of rearranged TCR beta genes was performed with a multiplex PCR assay on genomic DNA. Amplified TCR beta libraries were sequenced as 87-base-pair reads on the Illumina HiSeq System. The original pipeline was this. In a later analysis, tens of millions of unique TCR beta chains were counted across the approximately 640 repertoires, and roughly 11 million of these chains were shared by at least two donors. A nearest-neighbor algorithm error-corrected the raw reads and collapsed the reads into unique sequences, merging closely related sequences to remove PCR and sequencing errors. V, D and J gene segments were assigned by aligning CDR3 sequences to IMGT reference sequences. Each retained sequence needed at least a six-nucleotide match to both a V gene segment and a J gene segment. Rearrangements were called productive when the CDR3 lacked stop codons and stayed in frame with V and J; all others were non-productive. CDR3 was defined by IMGT convention, running from the second conserved V-encoded cysteine to the conserved J-encoded phenylalanine. Sequences without an unambiguous match to a single V gene segment were excluded from the earlier analysis of about 600 of the donors. In an earlier analysis of roughly 500 of the donors, V segments were called functional above 56.7% productive rearrangements and were called segregating when the between-donor standard deviation exceeded 5%. A statistical classification framework was developed to diagnose cytomegalovirus status using the catalog of TCR beta chain sequences. In a later analysis, V and J genes were assigned by comparing TCR nucleotide sequences against IMGT/GENE-DB human TR gene sequences. The TCRdist pipeline was used in a later analysis to assign CDR3 sequences and most-parsimonious VDJ recombination scenarios. In a later analysis, each TCR beta chain was defined by its CDR3 amino acid sequence together with its V-gene family, and reads lacking a unique V-gene family were excluded. In a later analysis, 550 to 650 highly shared, low-generation-probability nucleotide sequences were removed to address suspected cross-contamination and a sequencing artifact. In a later analysis, a clonal expansion index was calculated for each public chain from normalized within-repertoire ranks of inferred template counts. In a later analysis, generation probabilities were computed with a VDJ recombination model fitted to out-of-frame rearrangements, and the resulting probabilities were checked against IGoR. Hypergeometric tests were used in a later analysis to score TCR-TCR, TCR-HLA and TCR-CMV co-occurrence, with a repertoire-size bias correction applied to the TCR pairs. A later analysis estimated false discovery rates by permuting HLA or CMV assignments 20 times. In a later analysis, co-occurring TCRs were grouped using DBSCAN, with TCRdist sequence similarity added in when clustering inside HLA-allele-positive subsets. Repertoires with fewer than 30,000 or more than 120,000 public chains, plus five repertoires with anomalous nucleotide sharing, were excluded from co-occurrence clustering. Here the immuneACCESS table is served through TCRdb, limited to in-frame sequences with V and J called. Missing clones are a known gap in these copies; in checked studies unresolved V genes cover under half, and the rest lacks a known reason. The V and J calls and the clone size are those of that table, but D and trimming were determined from the DNA. The sample table lists approximately 200,000 clones, roughly 81% of them with a count of one. The ten top clones hold approximately 3% of the sample.

In total, approximately 610 healthy bone marrow donors made up the cohort. Cohort members were all nominally healthy when sampled, although unrecorded immune exposures were likely present. The donor tested CMV seropositive, placing the donor among the roughly 300 seropositive members of the cohort. A peripheral blood sample was provided by each donor, and peripheral blood mononuclear cells were used for TCR beta sequencing. The Qiagen DNeasy Blood Extraction Kit was used to extract genomic DNA from the blood cell samples. This clone appeared once. Its recognized antigen is unknown. The record has no base qualities; no much larger clone is one base away. The V and J ends are trimmed by 6 bases and 1 base, leaving 16 bases between them. CDR1 is given as MGHRA and CDR2 as YSYEKL, both from the germline V gene. There are 15 amino acids in the CDR3, from cysteine to phenylalanine inclusive. Solely the CDR3 DNA is kept, with 45 bases framed from the first base.

The source of this sequence is a woman younger than 45 in good health and CMV-seropositive. The sequenced sample was PBMCs. Here the chain combines TRBV4-1 and TRBJ2-7; the D gene is possibly TRBD2, with 5 bases matching. The sequenced DNA: TGCGCCAGCAGTCCCAGAGAGGGCCGGTCCTACGAGCAGTACTTC. Its amino acids are CASSPREGRSYEQYF.